These T cell receptor beta chains were read from a single sample in a study of esophageal squamous cell carcinoma tumors. Each CDR3 protein is one row after TCRdb ran MiXCR on the 5' RACE reads. The repertoire holds 900 to 1,300 distinct CDR3 sequences, with roughly 14% as singletons. The sample comprised tumor tissue. These receptors were taken from a man aged 45 to 79 with esophageal squamous cell carcinoma. The CDR3 runs from the conserved cysteine through the conserved F or W. The D gene is left open where the match is weak. Expanded clones are given a class, and other clones once, few, many or no size at all.

TRBJ2-7 | large | TRBV4-1 | . | CASSQDPRDEQYF | TGCGCCAGCAGCCAAGACCCCAGGGACGAGCAGTACTTC
TRBJ2-7 | medium-sized | TRBV10-3 | . | CAISLRGYEQYF | TGTGCCATCAGCCTCCGGGGCTACGAGCAGTACTTC
TRBJ2-7 | medium-sized | TRBV7-9 | . | CASSLHSPRGEQYF | TGTGCCAGCAGCTTACATTCGCCTCGGGGCGAGCAGTACTTC
TRBJ1-2 | . | TRBV7-9 | . | CANSLVARVNYGYTF | TGTGCCAACAGCTTAGTGGCCAGGGTAAACTATGGCTACACCTTC
TRBJ2-2 | medium-sized | TRBV20-1 | . | CSAPRNTGELFF | TGCAGTGCTCCAAGAAACACCGGGGAGCTGTTTTTT
TRBJ2-5 | medium-sized | TRBV2 | . | CASRYQGSTEEETQYF | TGTGCCAGCAGGTATCAGGGTAGTACTGAAGAGGAGACCCAGTACTTC
TRBJ2-2 | few | TRBV5-1 | TRBD2 | CASSPRLAGTGERFF | TGCGCCAGCAGCCCTCGACTAGCTGGTACCGGGGAGCGGTTTTTT
TRBJ2-7 | large | TRBV4-1 | TRBD1 | CASSPGTGNHEQYF | TGCGCCAGCAGTCCCGGGACAGGGAACCACGAGCAGTACTTC
TRBJ2-3 | large | TRBV20-1 | . | CSASGTRSADTQYF | TGCAGTGCTAGTGGGACGCGTTCGGCAGATACGCAGTATTTT
TRBJ1-3 | large | TRBV20-1 | . | CSAQWGTAGNTIYF | TGCAGTGCTCAGTGGGGCACCGCCGGAAACACCATATATTTT
TRBJ2-5 | . | TRBV6-5 | . | CASSYGGVVETQYF | TGTGCCAGCAGTTACGGCGGGGTAGTGGAGACCCAGTACTTC
TRBJ1-3 | large | TRBV2 | TRBD1 | CASSYQGASGTTIYF | TGTGCCAGCAGTTACCAGGGGGCATCGGGAACGACCATATATTTT
TRBJ2-5 | medium-sized | TRBV18 | . | CASSPEKGSQYF | TGTGCCAGCTCACCAGAGAAGGGTTCCCAGTACTTC
TRBJ1-5 | . | TRBV6-6 | . | CASGYGQGGNQPQHF | TGTGCCAGCGGTTACGGACAAGGGGGTAATCAGCCCCAGCATTTT
TRBJ1-6 | . | TRBV28 | . | CASSSLPTDSNSPLHF | TGTGCCAGCAGTTCCCTCCCTACCGACTCTAATTCACCCCTCCACTTT
TRBJ2-1 | . | TRBV10-3 | . | CASTGDHNGQFF | TGTGCCTCGACAGGTGACCACAATGGGCAGTTCTTC
TRBJ2-2 | medium-sized | TRBV3-1 | . | CASSLRGFAGELFF | TGTGCCAGCAGCCTCCGGGGATTTGCCGGGGAGCTGTTTTTT
TRBJ2-7 | medium-sized | TRBV10-1 | . | CASNFYEQYF | TGCGCCAGCAATTTCTACGAGCAGTACTTC
TRBJ1-4 | large | TRBV4-2 | . | CASSQGSLQVPFF | TGTGCCAGCAGCCAAGGATCGCTACAGGTTCCGTTTTTT
TRBJ2-7 | medium-sized | TRBV7-6 | . | CASSLAAAGEQYF | TGTGCCAGCAGCTTAGCGGCGGCGGGAGAGCAGTACTTC
TRBJ2-2 | medium-sized | TRBV5-4 | . | CASSLELVNTGELFF | TGTGCCAGCAGCTTGGAACTAGTGAACACCGGGGAGCTGTTTTTT
TRBJ2-1 | large | TRBV10-2 | TRBD2 | CASNPTSGRDNEQFF | TGCGCCAGCAATCCGACTAGCGGGAGAGACAATGAGCAGTTCTTC
TRBJ2-7 | medium-sized | TRBV5-1 | TRBD1 | CASSALTGGHSYEQYF | TGCGCCAGCAGCGCATTAACAGGGGGCCACTCCTACGAGCAGTACTTC
TRBJ2-6 | medium-sized | TRBV28 | . | CASSPPFGGSVLTF | TGTGCCAGCAGTCCGCCTTTTGGGGGAAGCGTCCTGACTTTC
TRBJ2-5 | . | TRBV5-4 | . | CASSSGRGQETQYF | TGTGCCAGCAGCTCGGGGAGGGGGCAAGAGACCCAGTACTTC
TRBJ2-5 | medium-sized | TRBV7-9 | . | CASSRIGTAQETQYF | TGTGCCAGCAGCCGTATCGGGACGGCCCAAGAGACCCAGTACTTC
TRBJ1-4 | medium-sized | TRBV10-3 | TRBD1 | CAISTGTGAIKLFF | TGTGCCATCAGTACCGGGACAGGGGCGATAAAACTGTTTTTT
TRBJ2-7 | large | TRBV7-2 | TRBD1 | CASSRGQGPSYEQYF | TGTGCCAGCAGCCGAGGACAGGGTCCTTCCTACGAGCAGTACTTC
TRBJ2-3 | medium-sized | TRBV20-1 | . | CSAHLPSWGIDTQYF | TGCAGTGCTCACCTCCCCTCGTGGGGGATTGATACGCAGTATTTT
TRBJ2-2 | large | TRBV6-1 | TRBD2 | CASRGRLAGANTGELFF | TGTGCCAGCAGGGGGAGACTAGCGGGAGCGAACACCGGGGAGCTGTTTTTT
TRBJ2-1 | medium-sized | TRBV6-1 | TRBD2 | CASSISIGLEPFF | TGTGCCAGCAGCATTTCAATCGGACTAGAACCGTTCTTC
TRBJ2-1 | . | TRBV29-1 | TRBD2 | CSVFKAGGSDEQFF | TGCAGCGTATTCAAAGCGGGAGGCTCCGATGAGCAGTTCTTC
TRBJ1-6 | medium-sized | TRBV10-3 | . | CAISESGGSSYNSPLHF | TGTGCCATCAGTGAGTCAGGAGGGTCCTCCTATAATTCACCCCTCCACTTT
TRBJ2-3 | medium-sized | TRBV20-1 | TRBD2 | CSASRTSGYTDTQYF | TGCAGTGCGAGCCGGACTAGCGGATACACAGATACGCAGTATTTT
TRBJ2-3 | large | TRBV4-2 | . | CASSQRAGTADTQYF | TGTGCCAGCAGCCAACGTGCAGGGACGGCAGATACGCAGTATTTT
TRBJ2-1 | medium-sized | TRBV14 | . | CASSQENRGGIF | TGTGCCAGCAGCCAAGAAAACAGGGGGGGGATCTTC
TRBJ1-1 | medium-sized | TRBV28 | . | CASSLPGYSGYGNTEAFF | TGTGCCAGCAGTTTACCTGGATACTCTGGATACGGGAACACTGAAGCTTTCTTT
TRBJ2-2 | medium-sized | TRBV28 | TRBD2 | CASSPWGLAGGTAGELFF | TGTGCCAGCAGTCCTTGGGGACTAGCGGGTGGGACCGCCGGGGAGCTGTTTTTT
TRBJ1-1 | . | TRBV3-1 | . | CASGQGAGQALF | TGTGCCAGCGGCCAAGGGGCAGGGCAAGCTCTCTTT
TRBJ2-7 | large | TRBV11-2 | . | CASSLDRGGPYEQYF | TGTGCCAGCAGCTTAGATAGGGGGGGGCCCTACGAGCAGTACTTC
TRBJ2-1 | medium-sized | TRBV20-1 | TRBD2 | CSATRGSGIAGGEQFF | TGCAGTGCTACCCGGGGTAGCGGGATCGCGGGGGGTGAGCAGTTCTTC